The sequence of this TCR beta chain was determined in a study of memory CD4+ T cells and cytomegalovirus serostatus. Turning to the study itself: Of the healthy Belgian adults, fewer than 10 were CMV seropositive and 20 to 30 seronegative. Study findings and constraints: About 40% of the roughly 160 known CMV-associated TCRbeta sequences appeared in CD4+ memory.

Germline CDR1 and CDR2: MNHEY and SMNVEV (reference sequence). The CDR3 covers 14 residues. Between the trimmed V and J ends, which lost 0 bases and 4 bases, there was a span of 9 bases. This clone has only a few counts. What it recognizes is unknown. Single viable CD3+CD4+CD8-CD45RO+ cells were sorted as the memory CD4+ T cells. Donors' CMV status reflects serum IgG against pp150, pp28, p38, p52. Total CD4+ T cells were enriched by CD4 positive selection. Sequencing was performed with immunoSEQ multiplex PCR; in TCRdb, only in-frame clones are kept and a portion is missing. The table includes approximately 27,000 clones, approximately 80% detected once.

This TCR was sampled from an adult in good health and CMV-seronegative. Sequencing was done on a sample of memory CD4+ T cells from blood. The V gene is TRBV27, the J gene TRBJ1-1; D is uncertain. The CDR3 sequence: CASSLSIPTTEAFF. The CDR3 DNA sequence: TGTGCCAGCAGTTTATCCATTCCTACCACTGAAGCTTTCTTT.